One and the same sample provided the 27 T cell receptor beta chains below, sequenced in a study of memory CD4+ T cells and cytomegalovirus serostatus (dated by TCRdb to about 2019). A FACSAria II was used to sort memory CD4+ T cells, defined as single viable CD3+CD4+CD8-CD45RO+ cells. Library construction relied on the immunoSEQ multiplex PCR assay. TCRdb retrieved this table from immuneACCESS and kept in-frame rearrangements only. Not all clones are present; in checked studies, unresolved V genes account for under half, and no reason is known for the remainder. The sample table holds about 56,000 clones, of which around three quarters were seen once. Jointly, the top ten make up about 2.7% of the sample. Sequencing was done on a sample of memory CD4+ T cells from blood. Receptors were obtained from an adult in good health and CMV-seropositive.

The V and J genes are TRBV6-1 and TRBJ2-7, with D perhaps TRBD2 (5 bases). Germline values: CDR1 MNHNS, CDR2 SASEGT. The CDR3 totals 12 residues. Trimming stripped 7 bases from V and 1 base from J, with 8 bases between. CDR3: CASTGLSYEQYF. In DNA form, the CDR3 reads TGTGCCAGCACTGGACTTTCCTACGAGCAGTACTTC.

The rearrangement links TRBV9 to TRBJ1-2; D call uncertain. CDR3 length: 14 amino acids. Per germline, CDR1 SGDLS and CDR2 YYNGEE. V lost 0 bases and J lost 4, with 10 bases in between. CDR3: CASSVALSSYGYTF. DNA of the CDR3: TGTGCCAGCAGCGTAGCTTTATCCAGCTATGGCTACACCTTC.

The chain carries TRBV10-2 and TRBJ2-7; 9 bases are a match to TRBD2. Germline CDR1 reads WSHSY; CDR2 reads SAAADI. The J segment lost 4 bases and the V segment lost 0 bases, leaving 7 bases of the junction unmatched. The CDR3 consists of 16 residues. The CDR3 is CASSESNQAGGYEQYV. CDR3 sequence (DNA): TGCGCCAGCAGTGAGTCGAATCAAGCGGGGGGTTACGAGCAGTACGTC.

A few counts support this clone. The chain joins TRBV10-3 to TRBJ2-2, with D unclear. The V and J ends lost 6 bases and 1 base respectively, with 9 bases between them. CDR3 length: 14 amino acids. The germline V gene has CDR1 ENHRY and CDR2 SYGVKD. CDR3 region: CAIRKSLNTGELFF. The CDR3 DNA is TGTGCCATCAGGAAATCTCTGAACACCGGGGAGCTGTTTTTT.

The rearrangement joins TRBV2 to TRBJ1-5; D remains ambiguous. Germline V gene lookup returns CDR1 SNHLY and CDR2 FYNNEI. V was trimmed by 5 bases and J by 7 bases, leaving 12 bases between them. This CDR3 is built from 13 residues. The CDR3 spells CASSPGIGQPQHF. DNA for the CDR3: TGTGCCAGCAGTCCGGGCATAGGGCAGCCCCAGCATTTT. Full variable domain (outside the CDR3, taken from reference TRBV2 and TRBJ1-5): EPEVTQTPSHQVTQMGQEVILRCVPISNHLYFYWYRQILGQKVEFLVSFYNNEISEKSEIFDDQFSVERPDGSNFTLKIRSTKLEDSAMYFCASSPGIGQPQHFGDGTRLSIL.

The rearrangement links TRBV21-1 to TRBJ1-2. TRBV21-1 is a recognized pseudogene. CDR3 length equals 18 residues. As DNA, the CDR3 is TGTGCCAGCAGCAAAGCGCTCCCACGGCAGGGACCAAACTATGGCTACACCTTC. It encodes CASSKALPRQGPNYGYTF.

This CDR3 is CASSVGSILNTEAFF. The CDR3 region has the DNA TGTGCCAGCAGCGTAGGCAGCATACTGAACACTGAAGCTTTCTTT. The rearrangement uses TRBV9 and TRBJ1-1; D is unresolved. The CDR3 loop spans 15 amino acids. Germline lookup yields CDR1 SGDLS and CDR2 YYNGEE. V was clipped by 0 bases and J by 0 bases, with 9 bases between them.

The rearrangement joins TRBV11-3 to TRBJ2-3; D not certain. V lost 4 bases and J 0 bases, leaving 11 bases between the germline ends. CDR1 is SGHNT and CDR2 is YENEEA in the germline V gene. The CDR3 is made up of 15 amino acids. CDR3 loop: CASSSSVSSTDTQYF. CDR3 bases: TGTGCCAGCAGCTCGTCAGTGTCTAGCACAGATACGCAGTATTTT.

The chain uses TRBV6-6 and TRBJ2-5, with 13 bases fitting TRBD2. Germline CDR1 MNHNY, CDR2 SVGAGI (reference sequence). The CDR3 sequence is 16 residues long. V dropped 8 bases and J dropped 5; count of bases not matched to a gene: 11. The CDR3 spells CASLGLAGESGETQYF. In nucleotides, the CDR3 is TGTGCCAGCTTAGGACTAGCGGGAGAATCTGGGGAGACCCAGTACTTC.

V gene TRBV4-3 combines with J gene TRBJ2-7; the D is unclear. Germline-derived CDR1 and CDR2 are LGHNA and YSLEER. Trimming took off 6 bases at V and 2 bases at J, with 8 bases between the two ends. This CDR3 has 12 amino acids. The CDR3 DNA reads as TGCGCCAGCAGACCGCAGGCCTACGAGCAGTACTTC. Residues: CASRPQAYEQYF.

The chain combines TRBV5-6 with TRBJ2-5, with D unresolved. V lost 3 bases and J lost 2, with 11 bases in between. CDR3 length: 14 residues. CDR1 and CDR2 from the germline V gene are SGHDT and YYEEEE. This CDR3 is CASSYMEVQETQYF. In nucleotides, the CDR3 is TGTGCCAGCAGCTACATGGAAGTTCAAGAGACCCAGTACTTC.

The J gene is TRBJ2-7, the V gene TRBV28; 14 bases map to TRBD2. The V gene end was trimmed by 10 bases and the J gene end by 6 bases; junction bases not matched to a gene: 8. This CDR3 region has 14 residues. From germline, CDR1 is MDHEN and CDR2 SYDVKM. The CDR3 sequence is CAIMTSGRAREQYF. The CDR3 DNA is TGTGCCATTATGACTAGCGGGAGGGCCCGCGAGCAGTACTTC.

A remark on this clone: The same CDR3 can be traced to other DNA sequences in this sample. V is TRBV6-5 and J is TRBJ1-1; D not resolved. V lost 0 bases to trimming and J lost 3 bases, with 11 bases between them. Germline-derived CDR1 and CDR2 are MNHEY and SVGAGI. The CDR3 runs 15 residues. The CDR3 nucleotides read TGTGCCAGCAGTTACTCGAGGTCGGGAGACACTGAAGCTTTCTTT. Translation gives CASSYSRSGDTEAFF.

The chain employs TRBV5-4 and TRBJ1-2, with D perhaps TRBD1 (5 bases). CDR3 length: 13 amino acids. Germline V gene sequence: CDR1 SGHNT, CDR2 YYREEE (reference sequence). The V end lost 0 bases, the J end lost 12 bases, and 15 bases lay between the germline ends. Here the CDR3 reads CASSLGGTHENTF. Here the CDR3 DNA reads TGTGCCAGCAGCTTGGGGGGGACCCACGAAAACACCTTC.

This clone was detected a few times. V and J are TRBV30 and TRBJ1-1; D not certain. The CDR3 totals 10 residues. Germline CDR1 and CDR2: GTSNPN and SVGIG (reference sequence). Trimming took 1 base from V and 11 from J, leaving 8 bases between them. The CDR3 loop is CAWSEQTAFF. The CDR3 nucleotides read TGTGCCTGGAGTGAACAGACGGCTTTCTTT.

The V call is TRBV11-3, the J call TRBJ2-1; 7 positions agree with TRBD2. The germline V gene encodes CDR1 SGHNT and CDR2 YENEEA. The junction had 6 bases not matched to a gene; V was cut back by 4 bases and J by 0 bases. There are 16 residues in the CDR3. The CDR3 loop reads CASSSQRGSSYNEQFF. The CDR3 DNA reads TGTGCCAGCAGCTCACAGCGGGGTAGCTCCTACAATGAGCAGTTCTTC. The whole variable domain, remainder taken from reference TRBV11-3 and TRBJ2-1, is EAGVVQSPRYKIIEKKQPVAFWCNPISGHNTLYWYLQNLGQGPELLIRYENEEAVDDSQLPKDRFSAERLKGVDSTLKIQPAELGDSAVYLCASSSQRGSSYNEQFFGPGTRLTVL.

The chain carries TRBV5-6 and TRBJ2-1; D uncertain. The CDR3 length is 12 residues. The germline V and J ends were trimmed by 0 bases and 5 bases, with 3 bases remaining between them. Germline V gene sequence: CDR1 SGHDT, CDR2 YYEEEE. This CDR3 is CASSLVDNEQFF. The CDR3 DNA follows: TGTGCCAGCAGCTTGGTCGACAATGAGCAGTTCTTC.

This chain links TRBV2 with TRBJ2-1; 7 bases match TRBD1. Trimming took 4 bases from V and 13 from J; bases not matched to a gene: 10. The CDR3 is made up of 13 amino acids. Germline CDR1 SNHLY, CDR2 FYNNEI. CDR3: CASSAGQTVPQFF. The DNA of the CDR3 is TGTGCCAGCAGTGCGGGACAGACGGTCCCCCAGTTCTTC.

This clone has a single count. The chain recombines TRBV5-6 with TRBJ2-3; D remains ambiguous. Trimming took 4 bases from V and 8 from J, leaving 17 bases between them. Germline-derived CDR1 and CDR2 are SGHDT and YYEEEE. The CDR3 loop spans 14 amino acids. CDR3 loop: CASSPSLAAATQYF. CDR3 DNA: TGTGCCAGCAGCCCGAGTTTGGCCGCGGCTACGCAGTATTTT.

The J gene is TRBJ2-7, the V gene TRBV2; 9 bases line up with TRBD1. CDR3 size: 11 residues. V lost 8 bases and J lost 4; bases outside the gene matches: 0. Germline V CDR1 and CDR2: SNHLY, FYNNEI. In nucleotides, the CDR3 is TGTGCCAGCGGGACAGGGTACGAGCAGTACTTC. It is translated as CASGTGYEQYF.

V and J are TRBV4-1 and TRBJ2-7; 7 bases are shared with TRBD2. This CDR3 spans 16 amino acids. V dropped 1 base and J dropped 0; count of bases not matched to a gene: 6. The germline V gene encodes CDR1 MGHRA and CDR2 YSYEKL. In DNA form, the CDR3 reads TGCGCCAGCAGCCAAGGGTTGGGAGGGAGCTCCTACGAGCAGTACTTC. It codes for CASSQGLGGSSYEQYF.

V is TRBV5-6 and J is TRBJ1-2; D possibly corresponds to TRBD1 (5 bases). The CDR3 extends over 17 amino acids. Germline assignment: CDR1 SGHDT and CDR2 YYEEEE. V shed 6 bases and J shed 0 bases, with 21 bases lying between them. As DNA, the CDR3 is TGTGCCAGCACCTGGTATGGTCAGGGACTAGCTAACTATGGCTACACCTTC. Its protein product is CASTWYGQGLANYGYTF.

This clone was seen a few times. The CDR3 protein is CASRPAGGQYTEAFF. Here the CDR3 DNA reads TGTGCCAGCAGACCCGCAGGGGGCCAGTACACTGAAGCTTTCTTT. The chain joins TRBV28 to TRBJ1-1; 8 bases align to TRBD1. The CDR3 sequence is 15 residues long. Germline V gene lookup returns CDR1 MDHEN and CDR2 SYDVKM. Unmatched junction bases numbered 9, after V lost 6 bases and J lost 3 bases. The full variable domain, its missing parts supplied by reference TRBV28 and TRBJ1-1, is DVKVTQSSRYLVKRTGEKVFLECVQDMDHENMFWYRQDPGLGLRLIYFSYDVKMKEKGDIPEGYSVSREKKERFSLILESASTNQTSMYLCASRPAGGQYTEAFFGQGTRLTVV.

The CDR3 sequence: CASSGPLNTEAFF. The CDR3 DNA reads TGTGCCAGCTCAGGGCCGCTGAACACTGAAGCTTTCTTT. The V call is TRBV18, the J call TRBJ1-1; D uncertain. The V gene's germline CDR1 is KGHSH and CDR2 LQKENI. The ends were cut back, 5 bases at V and 0 bases at J, with 7 bases in the middle. The length of the CDR3 is 13 residues.

Comment on this clone: This sample includes further DNA sequences coding for the same CDR3. The chain joins TRBV28 to TRBJ1-2; D uncertain. Trimming cost V 3 bases and J 4 bases, with 9 bases left between them. Germline V gives CDR1 MDHEN, CDR2 SYDVKM. The length of the CDR3 is 13 residues. The CDR3 protein is CASSFGASYGYTF. The CDR3 coding sequence is TGTGCCAGCAGTTTTGGAGCGAGCTATGGCTACACCTTC.

This chain joins TRBV7-3 and TRBJ2-2, with D perhaps being TRBD1 or TRBD2 (5 bases each). The V and J ends lost 3 bases and 0 bases respectively, with 8 bases between them. Germline V gene lookup returns CDR1 SGHTA and CDR2 FQGTGA. The CDR3 totals 15 residues. CDR3 sequence reads: CASSFGGANTGELFF. CDR3 coding DNA: TGTGCCAGCAGCTTTGGGGGAGCGAACACCGGGGAGCTGTTTTTT.

The chain joins TRBV7-3 to TRBJ1-2; TRBD1 is a possible D gene (5 bases). Germline CDR1 SGHTA, CDR2 FQGTGA. V was trimmed by 5 bases and J by 3 bases, leaving 22 bases between them. The CDR3 is 17 amino acids. DNA of the CDR3: TGTGCCAGCAGCCTATCTGGGTCGGTCCAGGGCTACTATGGCTACACCTTC. Amino acid sequence: CASSLSGSVQGYYGYTF.